This TCR beta chain was identified during a study of cytomegalovirus exposure and HLA in healthy donors. On this clone itself: Its specificity is not known.

Whole-study results and caveats: A list of 150 or so TCR beta chains associated with cytomegalovirus was given.

The PCR used 60 Vbeta and 13 Jbeta primers. Measured with immunoSEQ multiplex PCR; TCRdb has only the in-frame clones, and not every one. Among around 160,000 clones listed, 60% to 85% were seen once. CDR1 and CDR2 from the germline V gene are SGDLS and YYNGEE. This CDR3 spans 18 amino acids. With V trimmed by 4 bases and J by 2 bases, 14 bases remained unmatched. The TCR comes from a man in his forties in good health and CMV-seropositive. The rearrangement joins TRBV9 to TRBJ1-3, with TRBD1 matching over 8 bases. The sequencing input was PBMCs. As DNA, the CDR3 is TGTGCCAGCAGCTCCAGAGGCAGGGACAGGTCAACTGGAAACACCATATATTTT. The encoded protein is CASSSRGRDRSTGNTIYF.